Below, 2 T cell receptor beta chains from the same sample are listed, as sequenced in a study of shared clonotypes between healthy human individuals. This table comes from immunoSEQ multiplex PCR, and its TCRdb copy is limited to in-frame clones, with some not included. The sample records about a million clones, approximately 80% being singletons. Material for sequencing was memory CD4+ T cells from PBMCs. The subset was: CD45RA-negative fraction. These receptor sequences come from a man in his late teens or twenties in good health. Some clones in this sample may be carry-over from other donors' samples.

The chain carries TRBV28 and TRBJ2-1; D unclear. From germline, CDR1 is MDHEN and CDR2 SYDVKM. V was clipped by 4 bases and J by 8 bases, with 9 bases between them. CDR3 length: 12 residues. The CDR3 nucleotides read TGTGCCAGCAGTTCCATTAGTGATGAGCAGTTCTTC. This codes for CASSSISDEQFF.

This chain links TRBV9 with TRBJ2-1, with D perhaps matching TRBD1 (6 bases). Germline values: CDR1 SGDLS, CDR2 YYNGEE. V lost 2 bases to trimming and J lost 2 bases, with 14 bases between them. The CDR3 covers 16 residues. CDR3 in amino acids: CASSVQQGDPYNEQFF. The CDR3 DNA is TGTGCCAGCAGCGTCCAACAGGGTGACCCCTACAATGAGCAGTTCTTC.